These T cell receptor beta chains were read from a single sample in a study of OX40 agonist ivuxolimab in advanced cancers. Method: immunoSEQ multiplex PCR; TCRdb's copy keeps in-frame clones and lacks some. The table has under 85,000 clones, over 85% seen once. Sequencing used CD4+ or CD8+ T cells sorted from blood, obtained in a trial of the OX40 agonist ivuxolimab. Receptors originate from an adult with an advanced solid tumor such as melanoma, head and neck, liver or kidney cancer. CDR3s include the opening cysteine and the closing phenylalanine or tryptophan. The D gene is left open where the match is weak. Rows may omit the clone size; those that give it use once, few, many or a size class.

TRBJ1-2 TRBV4-3 . . CASSQVGYGYTF TGCGCCAGCAGCCAAGTAGGATATGGCTACACCTTC
TRBJ1-2 TRBV6-6 . . CASSQQSLFRLGYTF TGTGCCAGCAGCCAGCAGAGTCTATTCCGTCTTGGCTACACCTTC
TRBJ2-1 TRBV23-1 . TRBD2 CASSHSPGLAADRYRNEQFF TGCGCCAGCAGTCACTCGCCGGGACTAGCAGCTGATCGCTATCGCAATGAGCAGTTCTTC
TRBJ2-3 TRBV9 . TRBD2 CASSSRTSGGPAPTDTQYF TGTGCCAGCAGCTCACGGACTAGCGGGGGCCCAGCCCCCACAGATACGCAGTATTTT
TRBJ2-1 TRBV7-2 . . CAWAGENSSYNEQFF TGTGCCTGGGCCGGGGAAAATAGCTCCTACAATGAGCAGTTCTTC
TRBJ1-2 TRBV9 . . CASSDPGQGYTF TGTGCCAGCAGCGATCCCGGCCAGGGCTACACCTTC
TRBJ2-5 TRBV27 . . CASSLLYTGGTETQYF TGTGCCAGCAGTTTACTTTACACCGGGGGCACGGAGACCCAGTACTTC
TRBJ2-7 TRBV7-9 . . CASRRGAYEQYF TGTGCCAGCAGACGCGGGGCCTACGAGCAGTACTTC
TRBJ1-2 TRBV13 once . CASSPNYGYTF TGTGCCAGCAGCCCGAACTATGGCTACACCTTC
TRBJ2-7 TRBV10-2 . . CASIRSGTYEQYF TGCGCCAGCATTCGGTCAGGGACCTACGAGCAGTACTTC
TRBJ2-7 TRBV11-3 . . CASSLTETYEQYF TGTGCCAGCAGCTTAACCGAGACCTACGAGCAGTACTTC
TRBJ2-7 TRBV27 . . CASSPRTASYEQYF TGTGCCAGCAGTCCAAGGACAGCCTCCTACGAGCAGTACTTC
TRBJ2-1 TRBV4-3 . TRBD1 CASSPRQGTDEQFF TGCGCCAGCAGCCCTCGACAGGGTACCGATGAGCAGTTCTTC
TRBJ1-2 TRBV5-1 . . CASSFDDLNYGYTF TGCGCCAGCAGCTTTGATGACCTCAACTATGGCTACACCTTC
TRBJ2-3 TRBV19 . TRBD2 CASRETSGGTDTQYF TGTGCCAGTAGAGAGACTAGCGGGGGCACAGATACGCAGTATTTT
TRBJ2-1 TRBV4-1 once . CASSQDSSPRRATYNEQFF TGCGCCAGCAGCCAAGATTCCAGCCCTCGGCGGGCCACCTACAATGAGCAGTTCTTC
TRBJ1-6 TRBV9 . TRBD1 CASSPGQGLIYSPLHF TGTGCCAGCAGCCCCGGACAGGGTTTGATTTATTCACCCCTCCACTTT
TRBJ1-4 TRBV7-9 . . CASSLIGGALGSNEKLFF TGTGCCAGCAGCTTAATTGGGGGGGCTTTGGGTTCTAATGAAAAACTGTTTTTT
TRBJ2-1 TRBV11-2 . . CASSLLGPSWENLYNEQFF TGTGCCAGCAGCTTATTAGGTCCTTCGTGGGAGAACCTCTACAATGAGCAGTTCTTC
TRBJ1-2 TRBV4-3 . TRBD1 CASSQAGGRGYGYTF TGCGCCAGCAGCCAAGCAGGGGGCAGAGGCTATGGCTACACCTTC
TRBJ2-3 TRBV6-4 . TRBD2 CASQGTSGEDTQYF TGTGCCTCCCAAGGGACTAGCGGAGAGGATACGCAGTATTTT
TRBJ2-3 TRBV7-3 . . CASSLGFTDTQYF TGTGCCAGCAGCTTGGGTTTCACAGATACGCAGTATTTT
TRBJ2-6 TRBV9 . . CASALSSGANVLTF TGTGCCAGCGCCTTGAGCTCTGGGGCCAACGTCCTGACTTTC
TRBJ2-3 TRBV7-9 . TRBD2 CASSFTSGGNTDTQYF TGTGCCAGCAGCTTCACTAGCGGGGGGAACACAGATACGCAGTATTTT
TRBJ2-3 TRBV4-2 . TRBD2 CASSQGAREGDTQYF TGTGCCAGCAGCCAAGGGGCGCGGGAGGGGGATACGCAGTATTTT
TRBJ2-7 TRBV6-1 . TRBD2 CASSARLAEVPYEQYF TGTGCCAGCAGTGCGAGACTAGCGGAGGTTCCCTACGAGCAGTACTTC
TRBJ2-1 TRBV19 . TRBD1 CASRGGQGASNEQFF TGTGCCAGTAGAGGAGGGCAGGGGGCAAGCAATGAGCAGTTCTTC